This T cell receptor (beta chain) was obtained from a study of blood T cell repertoires in COVID-19. Study in general: PBMCs, B-cell-depleted T cells, or T cells were the source of the cDNA or gDNA that made up the material.

Germline assignment: CDR1 LNHNV and CDR2 YYDKDF (reference sequence). J gave up 3 bases and V 5 bases, and 11 bases lay outside the gene matches. CDR3 length: 16 amino acids. How the authors handled the data: By means of reference gene primer amplification, nucleated cell counts were estimated. Measured with immunoSEQ multiplex PCR; TCRdb has only the in-frame clones, and not every one. The V and J calls and clone size were taken over from that table, and D and trimming were inferred from the DNA. The sample consists of fewer than 400,000 clones, around 82% of them appearing once. This sequence originates from a young man with active or convalescent COVID-19. Sequencing was performed on peripheral blood. V is TRBV15 and J is TRBJ2-7; 9 nucleotides agree with TRBD1. CDR3 sequence reads: CATSAPAGTGNYEQYF. The CDR3, as DNA: TGTGCCACCAGCGCCCCCGCCGGGACAGGGAACTACGAGCAGTACTTC. Supplemented by reference TRBV15 and TRBJ2-7, the full variable domain reads DAMVIQNPRYQVTQFGKPVTLSCSQTLNHNVMYWYQQKSSQAPKLLFHYYDKDFNNEADTPDNFQSRRPNTSFCFLDIRSPGLGDTAMYLCATSAPAGTGNYEQYFGPGTRLTVT.